This passage covers 32 T cell receptor beta chains from one sample sequenced in a study of T cells in tumors after PD-1 blockade. Repertoires were generated with immunoSEQ multiplex PCR, while TCRdb's copy carries only in-frame clones and drops some. The table has approximately 45,000 clones, around 80% seen once. Sequenced material: PBMCs, taken before anti-PD-1 therapy. The source is a human donor with advanced basal cell or squamous cell carcinoma (not recorded which).

J is TRBJ2-7 and V is TRBV7-6, with D possibly called TRBD1 or TRBD2 (6 bases each). Trimming shortened V by 5 bases and J by 6 bases, and 23 bases separated the two germline ends. Per the germline V gene, CDR1 is SGHVS and CDR2 is FNYEAQ. CDR3 size: 16 residues. The CDR3 reads CASSPRGSGLSGEQYF. CDR3 bases: TGTGCCAGCAGCCCCAGGGGATCAGGGCTTAGCGGCGAGCAGTACTTC.

V and J are TRBV7-8 and TRBJ2-6; the D gene could be TRBD1 or TRBD2 (5 bases each). Germline V gene data show CDR1 as SGHVS and CDR2 as FQNEAQ. This CDR3 has 17 amino acids. Trimming cost V 5 bases and J 4 bases, with 18 bases left between them. CDR3: CASSLRDLQSGANVLTF. The CDR3 DNA follows: TGTGCCAGCAGCCTCCGGGACCTACAGTCAGGGGCCAACGTCCTGACTTTC.

The table lists this clone with a count of one. This is likely a read error, given that the CDR3 carries no conserved phenylalanine or tryptophan at its end. The DNA is omitted, as the CDR3 cannot be located on it reliably, and the CDR3 follows TCRdb's listing. This sequence joins TRBV7-9 and TRBJ2-7; TRBD2 is the table's D call and was not checked against the DNA. With termini counted, the CDR3 has 12 amino acids. Germline loops: CDR1 SEHNR, CDR2 FQNEAQ (reference sequence). CDR3 sequence: CASSPSGDLPLL.

V usage is TRBV5-1 and J usage is TRBJ2-3; the D is unclear. The CDR3 has 16 residues. V lost 1 base and J 1 base, leaving 13 bases between the germline ends. The germline V gene encodes CDR1 SGHRS and CDR2 YFSETQ. CDR3 sequence reads: CASSLTAAARTDTQYF. The CDR3 DNA sequence: TGCGCCAGCAGCTTGACGGCGGCGGCCCGCACAGATACGCAGTATTTT.

Here the CDR3 reads CASSSGLAGGTEQYF. The CDR3 bases are TGTGCCAGCAGCTCGGGACTAGCGGGAGGAACCGAGCAGTACTTC. The chain joins TRBV5-4 to TRBJ2-7; 15 bases line up with TRBD2. V shed 3 bases and J 6 bases; nucleotides not matched to a gene: 4. CDR1 is SGHNT and CDR2 is YYREEE in the germline V gene (reference sequence). The CDR3 covers 15 residues.

The chain links TRBV6-5 to TRBJ1-5; the match to TRBD1 covers 8 bases. The CDR3 sequence is 13 residues long. Per germline, CDR1 MNHEY and CDR2 SVGAGI. V lost 5 bases and J lost 4; bases outside the gene matches: 1. CDR3 sequence reads: CASSQGANQPQHF. In nucleotides, the CDR3 is TGTGCCAGCAGTCAGGGGGCAAATCAGCCCCAGCATTTT.

The chain recombines TRBV27 with TRBJ2-3; 9 bases line up with TRBD2. CDR1 is MNHEY, CDR2 SMNVEV, per germline (reference sequence). The V and J ends lost 4 bases and 0 bases, in that order; junction bases with no gene match: 14. CDR3 length equals 19 residues. The CDR3: CASSSRRGGGPPSTDTQYF. The CDR3 bases are TGTGCCAGCAGTTCGAGGCGGGGGGGCGGACCACCTAGCACAGATACGCAGTATTTT.

The V call is TRBV27, the J call TRBJ1-2; D is unresolved. This CDR3 is built from 13 residues. CDR1 and CDR2 (germline): MNHEY, SMNVEV (reference sequence). V lost 2 bases and J 0 bases, leaving 4 bases between the germline ends. In DNA form, the CDR3 reads TGTGCCAGCAGTTTACAGGCTAACTATGGCTACACCTTC. It codes for CASSLQANYGYTF.

The CDR3 reads CASSLNPGQGVYEQYF. CDR3 sequence (DNA): TGTGCCAGCAGCCTGAATCCGGGACAGGGGGTTTACGAGCAGTACTTC. The J gene is TRBJ2-7, the V gene TRBV14, with 11 bases fitting TRBD1. This CDR3 region has 16 residues. The ends lost 4 bases at V and 4 bases at J; junction bases unmatched: 9. Germline assignment: CDR1 SGHDN and CDR2 FVKESK.

The chain carries TRBV4-2 and TRBJ1-5, with D tentatively TRBD1 (5 bases). Germline-derived CDR1 and CDR2 are LGHNA and YNFKEQ. The V end was cut by 4 bases, the J end by 0 bases, with 16 bases between. This CDR3 comprises 17 residues. CDR3 sequence: CASSLSGGVGSNQPQHF. CDR3 bases: TGTGCCAGCAGCCTATCCGGAGGGGTTGGTAGCAATCAGCCCCAGCATTTT.

This chain connects TRBV9 to TRBJ1-4; 7 nucleotides agree with TRBD1. The CDR3 has 15 residues. Germline CDR1 SGDLS, CDR2 YYNGEE. V lost 0 bases to trimming and J lost 4 bases; unmatched junction nucleotides: 3. The chain's CDR3 is CASSVAGGVNEKLFF. The CDR3, as DNA: TGTGCCAGCAGCGTAGCAGGGGGAGTTAATGAAAAACTGTTTTTT.

Ten or more counts support this clone. The CDR3: CASSQRDGPYEQYF. The DNA for the CDR3 is TGTGCCAGCAGCCAACGGGACGGCCCCTACGAGCAGTACTTC. This chain connects TRBV3-1 (or the pseudogene TRBV3-2) to TRBJ2-7, with D perhaps matching TRBD1 or TRBD2 (5 bases each). The CDR3 is 14 amino acids. V was cut by 2 bases and J by 2 bases, with 10 bases left in between. The germline gives CDR1 LGHDT, CDR2 YNNKEL (reference sequence).

This chain connects TRBV7-9 to TRBJ2-2; D remains unclear. This CDR3 spans 11 amino acids. Trimming took off 3 bases at V and 8 bases at J, with 4 bases between the two ends. The germline V gene has CDR1 SEHNR and CDR2 FQNEAQ (reference sequence). The CDR3 sequence: CASSLTGELFF. The CDR3 region has the DNA TGTGCCAGCAGCTTGACAGGGGAGCTGTTTTTT.

The chain couples TRBV15 to TRBJ2-7; the match to TRBD2 covers 7 bases. Germline V gene lookup returns CDR1 LNHNV and CDR2 YYDKDF (reference sequence). Trimming cost V 3 bases and J 0 bases; bases outside gene matches: 8. The CDR3 runs 16 residues. The CDR3 DNA reads TGTGCCACCAGCAGTGGGACTACCGCGAGCTCCTACGAGCAGTACTTC. Translated, it gives CATSSGTTASSYEQYF.

In this sample, this clone turned up once. The gene calls are TRBV11-1 and TRBJ1-5; no clear D. CDR3 length: 13 amino acids. Trimming cost V 2 bases and J 2 bases, with 4 bases left between them. Germline CDR1 is SGHAT and CDR2 is FQDESV (reference sequence). Written as DNA, the CDR3 is TGTGCCAGCAGCTTACGAGGCAATCAGCCCCAGCATTTT. It yields the protein CASSLRGNQPQHF. The whole variable domain, filled in from reference TRBV11-1 and TRBJ1-5, reads EAEVAQSPRYKITEKSQAVAFWCDPISGHATLYWYRQILGQGPELLVQFQDESVVDDSQLPKDRFSAERLKGVDSTLKIQPAELGDSAMYLCASSLRGNQPQHFGDGTRLSIL.

This clone was seen once. The V call is TRBV4-1, the J call TRBJ1-2; D is undetermined. Germline CDR1 is MGHRA and CDR2 is YSYEKL. The CDR3 is 16 residues long. Trimming stripped 0 bases from V and 2 bases from J, with 13 bases between. The CDR3 DNA sequence: TGCGCCAGCAGCCAAGAGGGAAGTGGGCAGAACTATGGCTACACCTTC. Its protein is CASSQEGSGQNYGYTF.

The V gene is TRBV28, the J gene TRBJ2-1; 10 bases line up with TRBD2. The CDR3 runs 16 residues. The germline CDR1 and CDR2 sequences are MDHEN and SYDVKM. Trimming cost V 0 bases and J 3 bases; bases outside gene matches: 2. The CDR3 sequence is CASSLWLAGDYNEQFF. The CDR3 DNA reads TGTGCCAGCAGTTTATGGCTAGCGGGAGACTACAATGAGCAGTTCTTC.

V is TRBV14 and J is TRBJ1-6; D gene ambiguous. The V end lost 4 bases, the J end lost 9 bases, and 10 bases lay between the germline ends. CDR1 SGHDN and CDR2 FVKESK come from the germline V gene. The CDR3 covers 13 residues. CDR3 sequence (DNA): TGTGCCAGCAGCCCGAGGATGGGTTCACCCCTCCACTTT. Its translation is CASSPRMGSPLHF.

The chain links TRBV4-1 to TRBJ1-3, with D possibly matching TRBD1 (6 bases). The germline CDR1 and CDR2 sequences are MGHRA and YSYEKL. This CDR3 is built from 15 residues. The germline V and J ends were trimmed by 0 bases and 2 bases, with 8 bases remaining between them. CDR3 in amino acids: CASSQEWGPGNTIYF. In DNA form, the CDR3 reads TGCGCCAGCAGCCAAGAGTGGGGGCCTGGAAACACCATATATTTT.

This clone came up a few times. The chain has TRBV18 and TRBJ2-1, with 7 bases fitting TRBD2. Germline V gene lookup returns CDR1 KGHSH and CDR2 LQKENI. This CDR3 is 18 amino acids long. Trimming at V came to 3 bases and at J to 7 bases, leaving 18 bases not matched to a gene. The CDR3 sequence is CASSPPPAGPGRGNEQFF. CDR3 nucleotides: TGTGCCAGCTCACCCCCGCCGGCGGGACCGGGGCGGGGGAATGAGCAGTTCTTC.

The rearrangement joins TRBV7-2 to TRBJ2-1; D is unresolved. Per the germline V gene, CDR1 is SGHTA and CDR2 is FQGNSA. V was trimmed by 2 bases and J by 2 bases, leaving 4 bases between them. The CDR3 length is 13 residues. CDR3 nucleotides: TGTGCCAGCAGCTTACAGGCCTACAATGAGCAGTTCTTC. It encodes CASSLQAYNEQFF.

The chain recombines TRBV4-1 with TRBJ2-3; TRBD2 matches at 13 bases. Germline CDR1 is MGHRA and CDR2 is YSYEKL. The CDR3 consists of 16 residues. Unmatched junction bases numbered 2, after V lost 2 bases and J lost 3 bases. DNA for the CDR3: TGCGCCAGCAGCCAAAGACTAGCGGGGGGAACAGATACGCAGTATTTT. It is translated as CASSQRLAGGTDTQYF.

The rearrangement joins TRBV5-6 to TRBJ2-1; 12 positions agree with TRBD2. The CDR3 totals 14 residues. The V segment lost 1 base and the J segment 10 bases; nucleotides outside the gene matches: 3. Germline loops: CDR1 SGHDT, CDR2 YYEEEE. CDR3 region: CASSLTGLAGEQFF. The CDR3 DNA reads TGTGCCAGCAGCTTGACGGGACTAGCGGGCGAGCAGTTCTTC.

This chain links TRBV13 with TRBJ2-5; either TRBD1 or TRBD2 may fit D (5 bases each). CDR1 is PRHDT and CDR2 is FYEKMQ in the germline V gene (reference sequence). Trimming took off 2 bases at V and 4 bases at J, with 17 bases between the two ends. This CDR3 has 16 amino acids. CDR3 bases: TGTGCCAGCAGCTTACTTTCCCGAAATGGGGGAGAGACCCAGTACTTC. This encodes CASSLLSRNGGETQYF.

CDR3 DNA sequence: TGTGCCAGCGGTAATAGGTGGTGGCCAAGCACTTTCTTT. Translated: CASGNRWWPSTFF. The chain recombines TRBV5-6 with TRBJ1-1; no definite D call. V gave up 7 bases and J gave up 12 bases, with 22 bases separating them. Germline V CDR1 and CDR2: SGHDT, YYEEEE. There are 13 residues in the CDR3.

Worth noting for this clone: The CDR3 end shows no conserved phenylalanine or tryptophan, and so a read error is likely. The DNA is omitted, as the CDR3 cannot be located on it reliably, and the CDR3 follows TCRdb's listing. V and J are TRBV7-8 and TRBJ2-7; the D call of TRBD1 is as the table states it, not checked on the DNA. The CDR3 adds up to 13 amino acids, both ends counted. Per germline, CDR1 SGHVS and CDR2 FQNEAQ. CDR3 sequence reads: CASSQRDRGQIYL.

This clone was counted only a few times. The chain links TRBV24-1 to TRBJ2-1; possibly TRBD2 for D (6 bases). This CDR3 has 16 amino acids. CDR1 and CDR2 from the germline V gene are KGHDR and SFDVKD. V lost 4 bases to trimming and J lost 6 bases, with 18 bases between them. The CDR3 loop reads CATSDPAGLDANEQFF. CDR3 DNA: TGTGCCACCAGTGACCCCGCGGGGCTAGATGCCAATGAGCAGTTCTTC.

V usage is TRBV4-2 and J usage is TRBJ2-7, with 9 bases that match TRBD2. V lost 0 bases, J lost 4 bases, and 10 bases stayed unmatched. The CDR3 has 17 residues. The V gene's germline CDR1 is LGHNA and CDR2 YNFKEQ. As DNA, the CDR3 is TGTGCCAGCAGCCAAGACCGAAGTAGCGGGGGATATTACGAGCAGTACTTC. It is translated as CASSQDRSSGGYYEQYF.

This clone appeared a few times. The chain joins TRBV7-9 to TRBJ2-1; 7 nucleotides agree with TRBD2. This CDR3 comprises 15 residues. With V trimmed by 7 bases and J by 9 bases, 15 bases remained unmatched. The V gene's germline CDR1 is SEHNR and CDR2 FQNEAQ (reference sequence). CDR3 in amino acids: CASNALAGDVREQFF. The CDR3 DNA is TGTGCCAGCAACGCCCTTGCGGGGGATGTACGTGAGCAGTTCTTC.

The sample holds a few counts of this clone. The chain links TRBV6-6 to TRBJ2-3; D not resolved. CDR3 length: 14 residues. V shed 7 bases and J shed 7 bases, with 18 bases lying between them. CDR1 MNHNY and CDR2 SVGAGI come from the germline V gene (reference sequence). The CDR3 DNA follows: TGTGCCAGCACCCACTCCTGGGGAACTAATACGCAGTATTTT. Its translation is CASTHSWGTNTQYF.

V is TRBV2 and J is TRBJ1-5; D not resolved. V shed 6 bases and J shed 4 bases, with 10 bases lying between them. The CDR3 has 13 residues. Germline values: CDR1 SNHLY, CDR2 FYNNEI. The CDR3 nucleotides are TGTGCCAGCAGAGAGGTGGAGAATCAGCCCCAGCATTTT. This translates into CASREVENQPQHF.

V is TRBV9 and J is TRBJ1-6, with 7 bases lining up with TRBD1. The CDR3 has 14 amino acids. J was trimmed by 6 bases and V by 3 bases; bases with no gene match: 3. Germline CDR1 reads SGDLS; CDR2 reads YYNGEE. The CDR3 bases are TGTGCCAGCAGCGAGGGGGCGGGTAATTCACCCCTCCACTTT. Its translation: CASSEGAGNSPLHF. The variable domain in full, completed from reference TRBV9 and TRBJ1-6, reads DSGVTQTPKHLITATGQRVTLRCSPRSGDLSVYWYQQSLDQGLQFLIQYYNGEERAKGNILERFSAQQFPDLHSELNLSSLELGDSALYFCASSEGAGNSPLHFGNGTRLTVT.